A single sample is the source of the 15 T cell receptor beta chains below, sequenced in a study of cytomegalovirus exposure and HLA in healthy donors. 13 Jbeta primers and 60 Vbeta primers were used for the PCR. Clones were sequenced by immunoSEQ multiplex PCR, and TCRdb holds only the in-frame ones, with some missing. The table lists hundreds of thousands of clones, approximately 90% of them singletons. Sequenced sample: PBMCs. The receptor source for this set is a woman between 18 and 29 years old in good health and CMV-seronegative.

The genes are TRBV5-4 and TRBJ2-7; a possible D gene is TRBD2 (5 bases). The CDR3 length is 12 residues. Germline V gene data show CDR1 as SGHNT and CDR2 as YYREEE (reference sequence). V was clipped by 4 bases and J by 7 bases, with 12 bases between them. The CDR3 sequence is CASSMDGDEQYF. In DNA, the CDR3 is TGTGCCAGCAGCATGGACGGGGATGAGCAGTACTTC.

The genes are TRBV27 and TRBJ1-5; D is possibly TRBD1 (5 bases). Trimming shortened V by 6 bases and J by 0 bases, and 9 bases separated the two germline ends. Per germline, CDR1 MNHEY and CDR2 SMNVEV (reference sequence). The CDR3 contains 14 residues. In DNA form, the CDR3 reads TGTGCCAGCAGGTACAGGTATAGCAATCAGCCCCAGCATTTT. Its translation is CASRYRYSNQPQHF.

V is TRBV6-4 and J is TRBJ2-5; 8 bases are a match to TRBD2. The CDR3 length is 15 residues. The trim removed 3 bases at V and 3 bases at J, leaving 6 bases unmatched. Germline V lookup: CDR1 MRHNA, CDR2 SNTAGT. The CDR3 DNA reads TGTGCCAGCAGTGAAGCGAGCGGGGGCAAAGAGACCCAGTACTTC. Protein product: CASSEASGGKETQYF.

V and J are TRBV5-1 and TRBJ2-5; D gene ambiguous. Germline lookup yields CDR1 SGHRS and CDR2 YFSETQ. The CDR3 runs 14 residues. The V gene lost 0 bases and the J gene lost 0 bases, with 6 bases spanning the gap. The CDR3 region has the DNA TGCGCCAGCAGCTTGGATGTAAACCAAGAGACCCAGTACTTC. As protein: CASSLDVNQETQYF. The whole variable domain, filled in from reference TRBV5-1 and TRBJ2-5, reads KAGVTQTPRYLIKTRGQQVTLSCSPISGHRSVSWYQQTPGQGLQFLFEYFSETQRNKGNFPGRFSGRQFSNSRSEMNVSTLELGDSALYLCASSLDVNQETQYFGPGTRLLVL.

This chain links TRBV5-4 with TRBJ1-5, with D unclear. This CDR3 comprises 12 residues. The germline gives CDR1 SGHNT, CDR2 YYREEE (reference sequence). V was shortened by 2 bases and J by 4 bases, with 4 bases between the two germline ends. The CDR3 loop is CASSFPNQPQHF. The DNA for the CDR3 is TGTGCCAGCAGCTTCCCTAATCAGCCCCAGCATTTT.

This rearrangement joins TRBV11-3 to TRBJ2-7, with D perhaps TRBD2 (5 bases). Trimming cost V 5 bases and J 0 bases, with 11 bases left between them. This CDR3 region has 14 residues. Germline V CDR1 and CDR2: SGHNT, YENEEA. For the CDR3, the DNA is TGTGCCAGCAGCCTAGGACTGAGCTCCTACGAGCAGTACTTC. Its translation is CASSLGLSSYEQYF.

The V gene is TRBV19, the J gene TRBJ2-1; 7 nucleotides agree with TRBD2. The CDR3 covers 15 residues. J lost 6 bases, V lost 2 bases, and 7 bases had no gene match. CDR1 and CDR2 (germline): LNHDA, SQIVND (reference sequence). CDR3 sequence: CASSIWGRAVNEQFF. The CDR3 nucleotides read TGTGCCAGTAGTATATGGGGGAGGGCCGTCAATGAGCAGTTCTTC.

The chain carries TRBV15 and TRBJ2-5; D is unclear. The germline V and J ends were trimmed by 1 base and 2 bases, with 8 bases remaining between them. Germline V lookup: CDR1 LNHNV, CDR2 YYDKDF (reference sequence). The CDR3 runs 14 residues. CDR3 loop: CATSRVAEQETQYF. The CDR3 DNA is TGTGCCACCAGCAGAGTTGCAGAACAAGAGACCCAGTACTTC.

In regard to this clone: One end of the junction does not line up with germline, which may come from a read error. The chain carries TRBV5-8 and TRBJ1-4; D call uncertain. Germline V gene sequence: CDR1 SGHTS, CDR2 YDEGEE. The CDR3 is 13 residues long. The CDR3 loop is CASSLGTMAGTIF. DNA for the CDR3: TGTGCCAGCAGCCTGGGCACCATGGCAGGAACAATTTTT.

The V and J genes are TRBV18 and TRBJ1-1; D perhaps matches TRBD1 (6 bases). The CDR3 is 15 residues long. V was shortened by 2 bases and J by 0 bases, with 10 bases between the two germline ends. Per germline, CDR1 KGHSH and CDR2 LQKENI. This CDR3 reads CASSPITGLNTEAFF. For the CDR3, the DNA is TGTGCCAGCTCACCAATTACAGGGTTGAACACTGAAGCTTTCTTT.

V and J are TRBV18 and TRBJ1-1, with D perhaps matching TRBD1 (6 bases). The CDR3 extends over 13 amino acids. Germline V gives CDR1 KGHSH, CDR2 LQKENI. The V and J ends lost 6 bases and 7 bases respectively, with 15 bases between them. This CDR3 is CASSPGEGLEAFF. DNA of the CDR3: TGTGCCAGCTCCCCAGGGGAGGGGCTTGAAGCTTTCTTT.

The rearrangement joins TRBV27 to TRBJ2-7, with TRBD1 as a possible D gene (6 bases). V was clipped by 3 bases and J by 2 bases, with 20 bases between them. From germline, CDR1 is MNHEY and CDR2 SMNVEV (reference sequence). The CDR3 spans 17 residues. The CDR3 is CASSFGYPRGPTYEQYF. CDR3 DNA: TGTGCCAGCAGTTTCGGTTACCCCAGGGGTCCGACCTACGAGCAGTACTTC.

The gene calls are TRBV5-4 and TRBJ2-1; 11 bases are a match to TRBD2. The J segment lost 6 bases and the V segment lost 2 bases, leaving 4 bases of the junction unmatched. Germline CDR1 and CDR2: SGHNT and YYREEE (reference sequence). The CDR3 is 15 residues long. CDR3 region: CASSFQLAGVNEQFF. As DNA, the CDR3 is TGTGCCAGCAGCTTCCAACTAGCGGGAGTCAATGAGCAGTTCTTC.

CDR3 nucleotides: TGTGCCAGCAGTGTGGTTAGCGGGAGCACAGATACGCAGTATTTT. It specifies CASSVVSGSTDTQYF. The V call is TRBV2, the J call TRBJ2-3; 7 bases match TRBD2. This CDR3 comprises 15 residues. V lost 4 bases, J lost 0 bases, and 4 bases stayed unmatched. The germline gives CDR1 SNHLY, CDR2 FYNNEI.

The chain recombines TRBV30 with TRBJ2-1; 8 bases fit TRBD2. CDR1 and CDR2 (germline): GTSNPN, SVGIG (reference sequence). J was trimmed by 4 bases and V by 4 bases; bases with no gene match: 9. The CDR3 contains 15 residues. CDR3: CAWKSATSEYNEQFF. The CDR3 region has the DNA TGTGCCTGGAAGTCGGCGACTAGCGAGTACAATGAGCAGTTCTTC. The complete variable domain, with remaining parts taken from reference TRBV30 and TRBJ2-1, reads SQTIHQWPATLVQPVGSPLSLECTVEGTSNPNLYWYRQAAGRGLQLLFYSVGIGQISSEVPQNLSASRPQDRQFILSSKKLLLSDSGFYLCAWKSATSEYNEQFFGPGTRLTVL.